Listed here are 13 T cell receptor beta chains from one sample, sequenced in a study of CD8+ T cells in alopecia areata. In each case, RNA was isolated and then reverse transcribed into cDNA as the sequencing template. Profiled with immunoSEQ multiplex PCR; TCRdb holds only in-frame clones, not every one. The sample has approximately 140,000 clones, around 86% seen once; the top ten hold less than 15%. Sample treatment: oral pan-JAK inhibitor, 5-10 mg twice daily. This sample comprised CD8+ T cells sorted from blood, obtained at week 4, from a patient treated with tofacitinib. These receptors originate from a human donor with alopecia areata.

The gene calls are TRBV14 and TRBJ2-1, with D possibly TRBD2 on 5 matching bases. Germline V gene lookup returns CDR1 SGHDN and CDR2 FVKESK. The germline V and J ends were trimmed by 4 bases and 10 bases, with 20 bases remaining between them. CDR3 length: 15 residues. The CDR3 sequence is CASSPVERIPAEQFF. The CDR3 nucleotides read TGTGCCAGCAGCCCCGTCGAGCGGATTCCGGCGGAGCAGTTCTTC.

This rearrangement joins TRBV4-1 to TRBJ2-7; D might be TRBD2 (6 bases). The CDR3 covers 14 residues. V was pared by 0 bases and J by 4 bases, with 10 bases between. CDR1 and CDR2 from the germline V gene are MGHRA and YSYEKL. The CDR3 sequence is CASSQDPSAYEQYF. CDR3 in DNA: TGCGCCAGCAGCCAAGATCCTAGCGCATACGAGCAGTACTTC.

The chain carries TRBV5-1 and TRBJ2-1, with 8 bases that match TRBD2. Germline CDR1 and CDR2: SGHRS and YFSETQ. The CDR3 contains 17 residues. Losses at the gene ends were 4 bases for V and 0 bases for J; bases not matched to a gene: 9. CDR3 sequence (DNA): TGCGCCAGCAGCCCGAGCGGGGGACCCCTCTCCTACAATGAGCAGTTCTTC. The encoded protein is CASSPSGGPLSYNEQFF. Together with reference TRBV5-1 and TRBJ2-1, the CDR3 gives the full variable domain: KAGVTQTPRYLIKTRGQQVTLSCSPISGHRSVSWYQQTPGQGLQFLFEYFSETQRNKGNFPGRFSGRQFSNSRSEMNVSTLELGDSALYLCASSPSGGPLSYNEQFFGPGTRLTVL.

The V call is TRBV5-1, the J call TRBJ1-1; D is perhaps TRBD1 (6 bases). Trimming left V 2 bases short and J 7 bases short, with 9 bases between. Germline loops: CDR1 SGHRS, CDR2 YFSETQ. This CDR3 is built from 12 residues. The CDR3 bases are TGCGCCAGCAGCTTAGGGGACAATGAAGCTTTCTTT. Protein product: CASSLGDNEAFF.

The V gene is TRBV27, the J gene TRBJ2-5, with 7 bases matching TRBD2. The V segment lost 6 bases and the J segment 4 bases; nucleotides outside the gene matches: 14. The CDR3 extends over 16 amino acids. Germline V gene sequence: CDR1 MNHEY, CDR2 SMNVEV (reference sequence). CDR3 residues: CASRSTGGLVGETQYF. CDR3 bases: TGTGCCAGCAGATCAACGGGGGGATTGGTTGGAGAGACCCAGTACTTC.

CDR3: CASSVVASGITDTQYF. The CDR3, as DNA: TGTGCCAGCAGCGTAGTGGCTAGCGGAATCACAGATACGCAGTATTTT. J is TRBJ2-3 and V is TRBV9; 7 bases align to TRBD2. Losses at the gene ends were 0 bases for V and 2 bases for J; bases not matched to a gene: 6. The CDR3 has 16 amino acids. The germline CDR1 and CDR2 sequences are SGDLS and YYNGEE.

V gene TRBV7-6 combines with J gene TRBJ2-3; TRBD2 matches 9 bases. The CDR3 extends over 20 amino acids. CDR1 and CDR2 (germline): SGHVS, FNYEAQ. Germline trimming cut 1 base from V and 0 bases from J; bases unmatched to any gene: 14. Here the CDR3 DNA reads TGTGCCAGCAGCTTAGAGCGGGGGGAATCACCACCGACTAGCACAGATACGCAGTATTTT. It codes for CASSLERGESPPTSTDTQYF.

The chain links TRBV29-1 to TRBJ2-1, with 11 bases aligning to TRBD1. The junction had 2 bases not matched to a gene; V was cut back by 3 bases and J by 7 bases. The CDR3 spans 13 residues. Per the germline V gene, CDR1 is SQVTM and CDR2 is ANQGSEA. CDR3 nucleotide sequence: TGCAGCGTTGAGGACAGGGGGCGGAATGAGCAGTTCTTC. Its translation is CSVEDRGRNEQFF.

This clone appeared once. The chain recombines TRBV7-9 with TRBJ2-6; perhaps TRBD1 as D (6 bases). Germline CDR1 is SEHNR and CDR2 is FQNEAQ (reference sequence). V dropped 5 bases and J dropped 0 bases, with 17 bases sitting between them. CDR3 length: 18 amino acids. The CDR3 region has the DNA TGTGCCAGCAGCACGACAGGCTTGGAACTCTCTGGGGCCAACGTCCTGACTTTC. It yields the protein CASSTTGLELSGANVLTF.

CDR3 region: CASSLRGLGDTGELFF. DNA of the CDR3: TGTGCCAGCAGCCTCAGGGGTTTAGGGGACACCGGGGAGCTGTTTTTT. The chain couples TRBV7-9 to TRBJ2-2; perhaps TRBD1 as D (6 bases). CDR3 size: 16 residues. V gave up 5 bases and J gave up 3 bases, with 16 bases separating them. In germline, CDR1 is SEHNR, CDR2 FQNEAQ (reference sequence).

V and J are TRBV6-5 and TRBJ2-3; D is uncertain. Per germline, CDR1 MNHEY and CDR2 SVGAGI. The CDR3 spans 14 residues. The V and J ends lost 0 bases and 2 bases respectively, with 6 bases between them. The CDR3 region is CASSYSTHTDTQYF. DNA of the CDR3: TGTGCCAGCAGTTACTCTACACACACAGATACGCAGTATTTT.

The chain employs TRBV5-4 and TRBJ2-3; perhaps TRBD1 as D (5 bases). CDR1 is SGHNT and CDR2 is YYREEE in the germline V gene (reference sequence). The CDR3 runs 15 residues. The V end lost 0 bases, the J end lost 1 base, and 9 bases lay between the germline ends. The CDR3 DNA reads TGTGCCAGCAGCTTGGGGGGCGCAGGCACAGATACGCAGTATTTT. It translates to CASSLGGAGTDTQYF.

CDR3: CASTEQGPDTQYF. The CDR3 DNA is TGTGCCAGCACCGAACAGGGTCCAGATACGCAGTATTTT. V is TRBV6-6 and J is TRBJ2-3, with D tentatively TRBD1 (6 bases). Looked up from germline, CDR1 is MNHNY and CDR2 is SVGAGI (reference sequence). The V and J ends lost 7 bases and 4 bases respectively, with 12 bases between them. This CDR3 has 13 amino acids.